One and the same sample provided the 18 T cell receptor beta chains below, sequenced in a study of blood T cell repertoires in COVID-19. Using immunoSEQ multiplex PCR, the repertoire was profiled, and TCRdb retains in-frame clones only, with some absent. The data show 250,000 or so clones, roughly 84% seen once. The specimen sequenced was peripheral blood. The receptors come from a man in his sixties with acute or convalescent COVID-19.

CDR3 coding DNA: TGTGCCAGCAGCGTAGAACAGGGATTTAATGAAGCTTTCTTT. It translates to CASSVEQGFNEAFF. J is TRBJ1-1 and V is TRBV7-9; perhaps TRBD1 as D (6 bases). This CDR3 is 14 amino acids long. The germline V and J ends were trimmed by 5 bases and 7 bases, with 17 bases remaining between them. Germline V gene lookup returns CDR1 SEHNR and CDR2 FQNEAQ (reference sequence).

This chain uses TRBV7-2 with TRBJ2-1, with 12 bases matching TRBD2. Germline CDR1 reads SGHTA; CDR2 reads FQGNSA. Trimming took 2 bases from V and 4 from J; bases not matched to a gene: 9. CDR3 length equals 18 residues. This CDR3 reads CASSLRRQGLAGYNEQFF. In nucleotides, the CDR3 is TGTGCCAGCAGCTTAAGGAGGCAGGGACTAGCGGGTTACAATGAGCAGTTCTTC.

The chain carries TRBV7-2 and TRBJ1-3; D ambiguous. CDR1 SGHTA and CDR2 FQGNSA come from the germline V gene. This CDR3 is built from 16 residues. The ends were cut back, 4 bases at V and 4 bases at J, with 17 bases in the middle. CDR3 coding DNA: TGTGCCAGCAGCTCAGCCCCGGGAAATCGGGGAAACACCATATATTTT. This sequence encodes CASSSAPGNRGNTIYF.

This rearrangement joins TRBV7-2 to TRBJ2-7; 7 positions match TRBD1. The germline gives CDR1 SGHTA, CDR2 FQGNSA. Trimming removed 10 bases from V and 3 bases from J; junction bases left unmatched: 9. The CDR3 consists of 13 residues. CDR3: CAIPRQGRYEQYF. The DNA for the CDR3 is TGTGCCATCCCTAGACAGGGTCGCTACGAGCAGTACTTC.

This clone was recorded only once. J is TRBJ2-1 and V is TRBV19; 10 positions match TRBD2. V gave up 9 bases and J gave up 4 bases; unmatched junction bases: 9. Germline-derived CDR1 and CDR2 are LNHDA and SQIVND (reference sequence). This CDR3 has 15 residues. The CDR3 protein is CASLEGTSAYNEQFF. The CDR3 nucleotides are TGTGCCAGCTTAGAGGGGACTAGCGCATACAATGAGCAGTTCTTC.

The chain joins TRBV19 to TRBJ1-1; possibly TRBD1 for D (5 bases). Germline V gene data show CDR1 as LNHDA and CDR2 as SQIVND (reference sequence). CDR3 length: 13 amino acids. V lost 7 bases to trimming and J lost 1 base, with 10 bases between them. CDR3 DNA sequence: TGTGCCAGTAAGGGGCGGGGGAACACTGAAGCTTTCTTT. It specifies CASKGRGNTEAFF.

This clone was picked up one time. The chain carries TRBV6-6 and TRBJ2-5, with TRBD2 matching over 14 bases. Per germline, CDR1 MNHNY and CDR2 SVGAGI (reference sequence). Trimming cost V 5 bases and J 5 bases; bases outside gene matches: 10. This CDR3 spans 17 amino acids. This CDR3 reads CASSQPGLAGVGETQYF. The CDR3 DNA is TGTGCCAGCAGTCAGCCGGGACTAGCGGGAGTGGGGGAGACCCAGTACTTC.

V usage is TRBV9 and J usage is TRBJ2-5, with D perhaps matching TRBD1 (5 bases). The CDR3 spans 17 residues. Germline values: CDR1 SGDLS, CDR2 YYNGEE. Trimming stripped 0 bases from V and 2 bases from J, with 17 bases between. This CDR3 is CASSVATHLGAQETQYF. The CDR3 coding sequence is TGTGCCAGCAGCGTAGCTACACACCTTGGGGCACAAGAGACCCAGTACTTC.

The genes are TRBV7-9 and TRBJ2-3; D may be TRBD2 (5 bases). V gave up 3 bases and J gave up 2 bases, with 12 bases separating them. Germline assignment: CDR1 SEHNR and CDR2 FQNEAQ (reference sequence). The CDR3 loop spans 15 amino acids. In nucleotides, the CDR3 is TGTGCCAGCAGCTTTAGGGAGCTCGACACAGATACGCAGTATTTT. Translation gives CASSFRELDTDTQYF. Together with reference TRBV7-9 and TRBJ2-3, the CDR3 gives the full variable domain: DTGVSQNPRHKITKRGQNVTFRCDPISEHNRLYWYRQTLGQGPEFLTYFQNEAQLEKSRLLSDRFSAERPKGSFSTLEIQRTEQGDSAMYLCASSFRELDTDTQYFGPGTRLTVL.

The rearrangement uses TRBV11-2 and TRBJ2-5, with TRBD2 matching over 7 bases. J was trimmed by 2 bases and V by 2 bases; bases with no gene match: 8. Germline V gene sequence: CDR1 SGHAT, CDR2 FQNNGV. This CDR3 is built from 16 residues. The CDR3 nucleotides are TGTGCCAGCAGCTTAACCCCTGGGGGGGGTCAAGAGACCCAGTACTTC. This translates into CASSLTPGGGQETQYF.

The chain couples TRBV6-1 to TRBJ2-7; D gene uncertain. Trimming cost V 2 bases and J 0 bases, with 5 bases left between them. CDR1 is MNHNS, CDR2 SASEGT, per germline. The CDR3 is 13 residues long. The CDR3 DNA reads TGTGCCAGCAGTGAACGGTCCTCCTACGAGCAGTACTTC. Translating gives CASSERSSYEQYF.

The genes are TRBV5-1 and TRBJ2-2; 9 nucleotides match TRBD1. The CDR3 extends over 13 amino acids. Trimming took 4 bases from V and 5 from J; bases not matched to a gene: 0. CDR1 and CDR2 from the germline V gene are SGHRS and YFSETQ. The CDR3 DNA sequence: TGCGCCAGCAGCGGGACAGGGACCGGGGAGCTGTTTTTT. This translates into CASSGTGTGELFF.

The rearrangement links TRBV20-1 to TRBJ1-3; D remains ambiguous. V lost 3 bases to trimming and J lost 1 base, with 13 bases between them. CDR1 DFQATT and CDR2 SNEGSKA come from the germline V gene (reference sequence). There are 15 residues in the CDR3. In DNA form, the CDR3 reads TGCAGTGCTAGTAGCCGACGGCGGTCTGGAAACACCATATATTTT. Amino acids: CSASSRRRSGNTIYF.

This rearrangement joins TRBV7-2 to TRBJ2-7, with 7 positions matching TRBD2. The CDR3 consists of 15 residues. The V and J ends lost 4 bases and 3 bases, in that order; junction bases with no gene match: 9. Germline CDR1 SGHTA, CDR2 FQGNSA. CDR3 in DNA: TGTGCCAGCAGCTGGAGGGCGACTAGCATCTACGAGCAGTACTTC. It is translated as CASSWRATSIYEQYF.

The chain carries TRBV19 and TRBJ1-5; tentative D call: TRBD1 (5 bases). CDR3 length equals 17 residues. Germline V gives CDR1 LNHDA, CDR2 SQIVND (reference sequence). The V gene lost 0 bases and the J gene lost 1 base, with 13 bases spanning the gap. This CDR3 reads CASSIDQGTGSNQPQHF. DNA for the CDR3: TGTGCCAGTAGTATAGATCAGGGCACAGGAAGCAATCAGCCCCAGCATTTT.

V usage is TRBV19 and J usage is TRBJ2-7; 11 bases are a match to TRBD1. There are 15 residues in the CDR3. CDR1 LNHDA and CDR2 SQIVND come from the germline V gene (reference sequence). Trimming took 6 bases from V and 1 from J; bases not matched to a gene: 5. The CDR3 reads CASSWGTGGSYEQYF. The CDR3 nucleotides read TGTGCCAGTAGCTGGGGGACAGGGGGTTCCTACGAGCAGTACTTC.

The V and J genes are TRBV6-6 and TRBJ2-7; 12 bases align to TRBD1. V shed 5 bases and J 5 bases; nucleotides not matched to a gene: 4. The germline V gene has CDR1 MNHNY and CDR2 SVGAGI (reference sequence). The CDR3 loop spans 14 amino acids. The CDR3 loop reads CASSKGQGADEQYF. The CDR3 nucleotides are TGTGCCAGCAGTAAGGGACAGGGGGCGGACGAGCAGTACTTC.

The chain employs TRBV5-6 and TRBJ2-5, with D possibly TRBD1 on 6 matching bases. Germline V CDR1 and CDR2: SGHDT, YYEEEE. V was shortened by 1 base and J by 7 bases, with 14 bases between the two germline ends. The CDR3 contains 14 residues. Written as DNA, the CDR3 is TGTGCCAGCAGCTTGCAAAACAGGGTGGTGACCCAGTACTTC. This codes for CASSLQNRVVTQYF. The full variable domain, completed using reference TRBV5-6 and TRBJ2-5, is DAGVTQSPTHLIKTRGQQVTLRCSPKSGHDTVSWYQQALGQGPQFIFQYYEEEERQRGNFPDRFSGHQFPNYSSELNVNALLLGDSALYLCASSLQNRVVTQYFGPGTRLLVL.